This T cell receptor beta chain was observed in a study of PD-1 blockade in mismatch repair-deficient tumors. TCRdb's copy holds only in-frame clones and misses some; the assay was immunoSEQ multiplex PCR. The sample lists about 8,700 clones, 88% occurring once. Described time point: roughly 11-day in vitro stimulation with candidate neoantigen peptide 7. An approximately nine-day in vitro culture was run per each of over five reactive peptides. Whole-study results and caveats: Tumor-resident clones, often undetectable pretreatment in blood, expanded then contracted after pembrolizumab. Three of seven peptides expanded clones, giving over 130 unique blood TCRs.

The germline gives CDR1 LGHNA, CDR2 YNFKEQ. This CDR3 is 16 amino acids long. With 1 base removed from V and 3 bases from J, the gap between germline ends came to 15 bases. This clone showed up just a few times. No antigen is known for it. This chain connects TRBV4-2 to TRBJ1-1, with a weak D call TRBD1 (5 bases). Sequenced material: cells cultured in vitro, taken from a patient treated with pembrolizumab. The clonotype comes from an adult with mismatch repair-deficient cancer. For the CDR3, the DNA is TGTGCCAGCAGCCAAGGGGCAGGCAGGGATGACACTGAAGCTTTCTTT. Amino acid sequence: CASSQGAGRDDTEAFF.